This record covers a single T cell receptor beta chain. Its antigen is as yet unknown. This CDR3 contains 13 residues. CDR1 and CDR2 from the germline V gene are SGHRS and YFSETQ. V gave up 4 bases and J gave up 4 bases, with 11 bases separating them. These data belong to a study of cytomegalovirus exposure and HLA in healthy donors. General study points: Across donors, most TCRs were seen rarely, yet some public ones were widespread.

In the PCR, 60 Vbeta and 13 Jbeta primers were used. Measured with immunoSEQ multiplex PCR; TCRdb has only the in-frame clones, and not every one. The sample has about 140,000 clones, 70% to 90% seen once. The gene calls are TRBV5-1 and TRBJ1-1, with D maybe TRBD1 (6 bases). The sample consisted of PBMCs. The sequence came from a woman in her 40s in good health and CMV-seronegative. CDR3 amino acids: CASSLQQGTEAFF. CDR3 nucleotides: TGCGCCAGCAGCCTGCAACAGGGCACTGAAGCTTTCTTT.